This TCR beta chain was found in a study of cytomegalovirus exposure and HLA in healthy donors (dated by TCRdb to 2016 to 2017). Background for the entire study: A later analysis indicated that the 95 to 150 validation repertoires were generated on the platform also employed for the approximately 670 repertoires of the first cohort. The study aimed to test whether cataloging public T cell receptors could reveal signatures of past pathogen exposure. Besides the first cohort of roughly 640 subjects, a separate validation cohort made up of 95 to 150 different subjects was used. To predict cytomegalovirus infection status, the study combined high-throughput TCR immunosequencing, statistical association of individual TCRs with disease status, and machine learning.

Receptor amplification or capture employed the immunoSEQ multiplex PCR assay. Processing in the source paper ran as follows. To diagnose cytomegalovirus status from the catalog of TCR beta chain sequences, a statistical classification framework was built. Not all clones reach the TCRdb copy of this immuneACCESS table, which keeps in-frame sequences only. Checked studies attribute under half of the gap to unresolved V genes and leave the rest unexplained. The V and J calls and clone size are taken from that table; D and trimming were inferred from the DNA. The sample has around 300,000 clones on record, roughly 90% of them singletons. Jointly, the top ten make up about 0.86% of the sample. Results the study describes overall, beyond this receptor: According to the authors, the approach could potentially be generalized to other disease states and immunological phenotypes. A few of the identified cytomegalovirus-associated TCR beta chains were confirmed in vitro to be specific for cytomegalovirus antigens. A later analysis lacked HLA typing for the validation cohort, so it scored co-occurrence in that cohort across all 110 or so repertoires. Most TCR sequences were seen in very few donors, while some public TCRs were found in many individuals. Cytomegalovirus status was reported to be diagnosed by the classifier with high specificity and sensitivity in both the original and validation cohorts. In a later analysis, TCRs clustered in the first cohort were found to also tend to co-occur in the approximately 120 validation repertoires, with approximately 95% of cluster scores above 0. The study listed 170 or so TCR beta chains as associated with cytomegalovirus.

Comment on this clone: The target of this receptor is not known. No base-level quality is on record; no much larger clone is a single base apart.

Donors formed part of the validation cohort, which comprised over a hundred subjects and was distinct from the first cohort of some 700 subjects. Trimming accounts for 3 bases at V and 2 bases at J, while the number of junction bases matched to no gene is 11. Based on the germline V gene, the CDR1 and CDR2 sequences are MDHEN and SYDVKM. From cysteine to phenylalanine, the CDR3 is 17 amino acids long. Only CDR3 DNA is held: 51 bases, read in frame from base 1. Sample: PBMCs. The rearranged chain carries TRBV28 and TRBJ2-3, with 7 central nucleotides matching TRBD2. The source is a woman aged 18-29 years in good health and CMV-seronegative. The CDR3 corresponds to CASSFGDWREYTDTQYF. The DNA sequence is as follows: TGTGCCAGCAGTTTTGGTGATTGGCGGGAGTACACAGATACGCAGTATTTT.